This T cell receptor (beta chain) was sequenced during a study of T-cell memory formation after mild COVID-19. TCRdb re-analysed the 5' RACE reads in MiXCR, keeping a single row per CDR3 protein. The sample gives 250,000 to 300,000 distinct CDR3 sequences, around 15% of which show up once; 20% to 25% is in the top ten. Germline V gene lookup returns CDR1 SGHTA and CDR2 FQGNSA. With 1 base removed from V and 2 bases from J, the gap between germline ends came to 6 bases. The CDR3 extends over 14 amino acids. On this clonotype itself: Its antigen is currently unknown.

Findings and limits, study-wide: There were some responding clones in pre-infection memory, which suggested that cross-reactive memory had joined.

This chain links TRBV7-2 with TRBJ1-5; D remains ambiguous. The sequenced sample consisted of PBMCs or a T cell subset sorted from them (not recorded which). The sequence came from a man younger than 35 who had mild COVID-19 (a few samples of this study predate the infection). Cell type and time point are not known. Here the CDR3 DNA reads TGTGCCAGCAGCTTAGTGTTGGGCAATCAGCCCCAGCATTTT. Residues: CASSLVLGNQPQHF.